What follows is one T cell receptor beta chain and its context. This clonotype was recorded at least ten times. No cognate antigen has been identified for it. Base-call qualities are not available, and no considerably larger clone is one nucleotide away. The record originates from a study of breast tumors, draining lymph nodes, adjacent tissues listed by TCRdb under 2016. About the investigation overall: Breast cancer patients provided tumor, adjacent nontumor tissue and axillary lymph nodes, and the study compared the TCR beta repertoires across these three sources. In human breast cancer, the study set out to evaluate how tumor, surrounding tissue and draining lymph node repertoires relate to one another and whether T cells may move between these sites. Summary of the overall study and its limitations: A scenario in which most tumor T cells derive from the lymph node and then expand within tumor tissue was judged to be consistent with the data. Rather than being directly demonstrated, the conclusion that tumor T cells originate in lymph nodes was presented as consistent with a hypothesis. In luminal-like breast cancer, tumor and nontumor tissue repertoires resembled each other significantly more than in basal-like breast cancer. T-cell repertoire diversity in tumors was found to be lower than in lymph nodes but higher than in nontumor tissue, and preferential V and J gene usage was observed.

The instrument was an Illumina HiSeq 2000. Multiplex PCR amplification was used to generate the TCR beta chain libraries. High-throughput sequencing was used to analyze the amplified TCR beta chain products. TCRdb reprocessed the public reads (quality trimming at Q25 with fastp, clone calling with MiXCR) and kept in-frame beta chains. When rows share a CDR3 protein, they turn into one entry using the most common DNA and genes. In all, the sample holds roughly 100,000 distinct CDR3 sequences, and around 30% of those were seen once. Jointly, the top ten make up approximately 6% of the sample. The axillary draining lymph nodes of breast cancer patients were the source of the lymph node samples. The germline V gene encodes CDR1 SGHRS and CDR2 YFSETQ. Trimming removed 0 bases from V and 10 bases from J; the gene matches leave 11 bases unexplained. The CDR3 starts with the cysteine, ends with the phenylalanine, and has 16 residues. Just CDR3 DNA is preserved here, 48 bases in frame from base 1.

This sequence was found in a female donor with breast cancer. Some clones in this sample may be carry-over from other donors' samples. The rearranged chain carries TRBV5-1 and TRBJ1-4, with 8 junctional bases fitting TRBD1. Sequences were obtained from axillary lymph node tissue. The CDR3 protein sequence reads: CASSLAGDRGGGKLFF. DNA sequence: TGCGCCAGCAGCTTGGCCGGTGACAGGGGAGGCGGAAAACTGTTTTTT.